These 19 T cell receptor beta chains came from one sample sequenced in a study of response to subunit inactivated influenza vaccine. TCRdb re-called the RT-PCR reads with MiXCR, one entry per CDR3 protein. This sample has roughly 760,000 distinct CDR3 sequences, with 21% found just once. The source was PBMCs from blood, collected more than 4 days after vaccination. Every receptor here comes from a man aged 45-60 years who received an inactivated influenza vaccine.

This clonotype was found a few times. This rearrangement joins TRBV4-3 to TRBJ2-2; D perhaps matches TRBD2 (5 bases). The ends were cut back, 3 bases at V and 6 bases at J, with 20 bases in the middle. Germline V gene sequence: CDR1 LGHNA, CDR2 YSLEER. There are 17 residues in the CDR3. The CDR3 DNA reads as TGCGCCAGCAGCCAGGGGTGGCGGGCCCGGAGTTCCGGGGAGCTGTTTTTT. Translated, it gives CASSQGWRARSSGELFF.

The chain employs TRBV4-2 and TRBJ1-1; D is undetermined. The CDR3 has 17 amino acids. Germline V gives CDR1 LGHNA, CDR2 YNFKEQ. Trimming took off 0 bases at V and 1 base at J, with 15 bases between the two ends. The CDR3 loop reads CASSQDPLRTGNTEAFF. Here the CDR3 DNA reads TGTGCCAGCAGCCAAGACCCCCTGAGGACGGGGAACACTGAAGCTTTCTTT.

This clonotype has only a few counts. The V and J genes are TRBV6-5 and TRBJ2-3; D call uncertain. The CDR3 sequence is 14 residues long. CDR1 and CDR2 (germline): MNHEY, SVGAGI. The germline V and J ends were trimmed by 6 bases and 2 bases, with 12 bases remaining between them. In DNA, the CDR3 is TGTGCCAGCAGGTATCGACTGAACACAGATACGCAGTATTTT. It translates to CASRYRLNTDTQYF.

The gene calls are TRBV3-1 and TRBJ2-1, with TRBD2 identical over 7 bases. The CDR3 is 14 residues long. From germline, CDR1 is LGHDT and CDR2 YNNKEL (reference sequence). With V trimmed by 1 base and J by 8 bases, 5 bases remained unmatched. CDR3 DNA sequence: TGTGCCAGCAGCCAAGGCGGCGGGAGATATGAGCAGTTCTTC. Its protein product is CASSQGGGRYEQFF.

The CDR3 is CASSGSSGQANYGYTF. Here the CDR3 DNA reads TGTGCCAGCAGTGGATCTTCGGGACAGGCTAACTATGGCTACACCTTC. The chain combines TRBV25-1 with TRBJ1-2, with TRBD1 identical over 8 bases. Germline V CDR1 and CDR2: MGHDK, SYGVNS. V trimming: 4 bases; J trimming: 0 bases; junction bases outside the gene matches: 7. The CDR3 runs 16 residues.

In this sample, this clonotype turned up a few times. The chain employs TRBV24-1 and TRBJ1-4; 9 bases are shared with TRBD1. CDR3 length: 18 residues. CDR1 is KGHDR, CDR2 SFDVKD, per germline. Germline trimming cut 3 bases from V and 5 bases from J; bases unmatched to any gene: 12. The CDR3 protein is CATSDPRNRQGGNEKLFF. The CDR3 DNA is TGTGCCACCAGTGATCCCCGGAACCGACAGGGGGGAAATGAAAAACTGTTTTTT.

The chain has TRBV7-2 and TRBJ2-5, with D possibly matching TRBD1 (6 bases). CDR3 length equals 15 residues. In germline, CDR1 is SGHTA, CDR2 FQGNSA. V was trimmed by 1 base and J by 1 base, leaving 10 bases between them. The CDR3: CASSLVTGRQETQYF. CDR3 bases: TGTGCCAGCAGCTTAGTTACAGGGCGCCAAGAGACCCAGTACTTC.

This clonotype was observed a handful of times. The rearrangement links TRBV2 to TRBJ2-3; 7 nucleotides line up with TRBD1. The CDR3 spans 15 residues. Trimming cost V 6 bases and J 2 bases; bases outside gene matches: 8. Germline-derived CDR1 and CDR2 are SNHLY and FYNNEI. This CDR3 is CASRQQGLLTDTQYF. CDR3 nucleotide sequence: TGTGCCAGCAGGCAACAGGGGCTTCTCACAGATACGCAGTATTTT.

This clonotype was detected a few times. The genes are TRBV6-2 or TRBV6-3 and TRBJ2-7; D ambiguous. The V and J ends lost 2 bases and 0 bases respectively, with 11 bases between them. The CDR3 extends over 15 amino acids. CDR1 and CDR2 (germline): MNHEY, SVGEGT. The CDR3 reads CASSYRERLSYEQYF. For the CDR3, the DNA is TGTGCCAGCAGTTACAGGGAACGCCTCTCCTACGAGCAGTACTTC.

The J gene is TRBJ2-7, the V gene TRBV28; 9 bases are shared with TRBD1. After removal of 4 bases from V and 3 bases from J, the junction contained 13 bases not matched to a gene. Germline CDR1 and CDR2: MDHEN and SYDVKM. The CDR3 runs to 17 residues. The CDR3 is CASSSGDPGQGLYEQYF. Here the CDR3 DNA reads TGTGCCAGCAGTTCCGGGGATCCGGGACAGGGTCTCTACGAGCAGTACTTC.

This CDR3 is CATSDSWDSPSYQETQYF. DNA of the CDR3: TGTGCCACCAGTGATTCCTGGGACAGCCCTTCGTACCAAGAGACCCAGTACTTC. V is TRBV24-1 and J is TRBJ2-5, with 7 bases that match TRBD1. J was trimmed by 0 bases and V by 2 bases; bases with no gene match: 11. There are 18 residues in the CDR3. CDR1 KGHDR and CDR2 SFDVKD come from the germline V gene.

V gene TRBV29-1 combines with J gene TRBJ2-3; D not resolved. Trimming took 5 bases from V and 5 from J, leaving 14 bases between them. This CDR3 region has 13 residues. CDR1 and CDR2 from the germline V gene are SQVTM and ANQGSEA. CDR3 amino acids: CSVTQEPRDTQYF. The CDR3 DNA follows: TGCAGCGTTACCCAGGAACCCCGAGATACGCAGTATTTT.

This clonotype showed up just a few times. The chain uses TRBV4-2 and TRBJ2-1; D is perhaps TRBD1 (6 bases). Germline V gene sequence: CDR1 LGHNA, CDR2 YNFKEQ. This CDR3 has 16 amino acids. The V gene lost 0 bases and the J gene lost 3 bases, with 12 bases spanning the gap. In nucleotides, the CDR3 is TGTGCCAGCAGCCAAGAAAGGGACACAGACTACAATGAGCAGTTCTTC. Encoded protein: CASSQERDTDYNEQFF.

In this sample, this clonotype turned up a few times. The chain joins TRBV20-1 to TRBJ2-3; D is perhaps TRBD1 (7 bases). CDR1 is DFQATT and CDR2 is SNEGSKA in the germline V gene (reference sequence). The CDR3 sequence is 15 residues long. V lost 3 bases to trimming and J lost 1 base, with 14 bases between them. CDR3 loop: CSASGQGGGTDTQYF. The CDR3 coding sequence is TGCAGTGCTAGCGGCCAGGGGGGAGGCACAGATACGCAGTATTTT.

This clonotype was recorded many times. The rearrangement joins TRBV5-1 to TRBJ1-1; 7 nucleotides match TRBD1. Germline V gene sequence: CDR1 SGHRS, CDR2 YFSETQ. V dropped 4 bases and J dropped 0; count of bases not matched to a gene: 9. The CDR3 covers 16 residues. The CDR3 loop reads CASSLRTGTMNTEAFF. CDR3 nucleotide sequence: TGCGCCAGCAGCCTACGGACAGGCACAATGAACACTGAAGCTTTCTTT.

This clonotype showed up just a few times. V and J are TRBV6-5 and TRBJ2-3; D is ambiguous. The V and J ends lost 2 bases and 2 bases respectively, with 14 bases between them. From germline, CDR1 is MNHEY and CDR2 SVGAGI. This CDR3 region has 16 residues. CDR3: CASSYLSLTHTDTQYF. In DNA form, the CDR3 reads TGTGCCAGCAGTTACCTGAGCCTGACGCACACAGATACGCAGTATTTT.

This clonotype showed up just a few times. V usage is TRBV29-1 and J usage is TRBJ2-2; D may be TRBD1 (5 bases). This CDR3 region has 12 residues. The V and J ends lost 6 bases and 2 bases respectively, with 7 bases between them. Per the germline V gene, CDR1 is SQVTM and CDR2 is ANQGSEA. This CDR3 reads CSVGHNTGELFF. CDR3 DNA: TGCAGCGTAGGACATAACACCGGGGAGCTGTTTTTT.

The genes are TRBV12-5 and TRBJ1-5; D ambiguous. This CDR3 has 13 residues. The germline V gene has CDR1 LGHNT and CDR2 FRNRAP. V lost 5 bases, J lost 0 bases, and 5 bases lay in between. The CDR3 DNA sequence: TGTGCTAGTGGTGCCGATAGCAATCAGCCCCAGCATTTT. Translating gives CASGADSNQPQHF.

This clonotype came up many times. The CDR3 DNA is TGTGCCAGCAGCGAAGACAGGGGGAATCAGCCCCAGCATTTT. Translating gives CASSEDRGNQPQHF. This chain joins TRBV7-2 and TRBJ1-5; 9 nucleotides line up with TRBD1. The CDR3 covers 14 residues. The V gene's germline CDR1 is SGHTA and CDR2 FQGNSA. J was trimmed by 4 bases and V by 5 bases; bases with no gene match: 3.